At least ten counts were recorded for the clone carrying this TCR beta chain. The entry originates in a study of T cells in Graves' hyperthyroidism and ophthalmopathy. The CDR3 has 12 residues. Trimming stripped 6 bases from V and 0 bases from J, with 8 bases between. Per the germline V gene, CDR1 is DFQATT and CDR2 is SNEGSKA (reference sequence). From RNA transcripts, TCR beta CDR3 regions were amplified. HTBI primers drove first-round RT-PCR of the TCR CDR3. One entry per CDR3 protein results from TCRdb running MiXCR on the multiplex PCR reads. The data show about 290,000 distinct CDR3 sequences, about 13% seen once.

The origin of this receptor is a middle-aged woman with Graves' hyperthyroidism. The chain combines TRBV20-1 with TRBJ1-1; D unclear. What was sequenced was blood. In DNA form, the CDR3 reads TGCAGTGCCCGGCATATGAACACTGAAGCTTTCTTT. It encodes CSARHMNTEAFF.